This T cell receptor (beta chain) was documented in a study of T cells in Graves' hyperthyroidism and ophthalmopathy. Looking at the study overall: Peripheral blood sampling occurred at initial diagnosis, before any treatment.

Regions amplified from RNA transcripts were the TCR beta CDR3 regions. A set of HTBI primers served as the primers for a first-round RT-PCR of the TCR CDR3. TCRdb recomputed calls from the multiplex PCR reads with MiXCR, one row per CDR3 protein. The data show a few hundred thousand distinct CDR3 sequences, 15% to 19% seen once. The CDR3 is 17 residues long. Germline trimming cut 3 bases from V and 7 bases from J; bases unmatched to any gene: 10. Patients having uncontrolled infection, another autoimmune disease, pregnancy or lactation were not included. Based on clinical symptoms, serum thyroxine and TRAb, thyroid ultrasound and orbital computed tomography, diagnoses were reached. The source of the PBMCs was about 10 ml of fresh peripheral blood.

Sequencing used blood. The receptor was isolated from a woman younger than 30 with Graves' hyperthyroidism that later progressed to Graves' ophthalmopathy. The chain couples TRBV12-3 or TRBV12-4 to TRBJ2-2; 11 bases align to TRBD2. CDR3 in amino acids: CASSFGGPGLAVGELFF. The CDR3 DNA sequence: TGTGCCAGCAGTTTTGGGGGACCGGGACTAGCGGTCGGGGAGCTGTTTTTT.